The present T cell receptor beta chain was sequenced within a study of blood T cell repertoires in COVID-19. Clones were sequenced by immunoSEQ multiplex PCR, and TCRdb holds only the in-frame ones, with some missing. The sample records roughly 72,000 clones, 70% to 90% being singletons. This CDR3 spans 16 amino acids. V was clipped by 0 bases and J by 0 bases, with 11 bases between them. Germline-derived CDR1 and CDR2 are SGDLS and YYNGEE. The TCR was taken from a human donor in a cohort sampled during active COVID-19. V is TRBV9 and J is TRBJ2-3, with D hard to call. Sequenced input: peripheral blood. In DNA form, the CDR3 reads TGTGCCAGCAGCGTAGGGCTTTTGTCGAGCACAGATACGCAGTATTTT. This gives the protein CASSVGLLSSTDTQYF.